The next 10 T cell receptor beta chains were all read from a single sample in a study of blood T cell repertoires in COVID-19. Assay used: immunoSEQ multiplex PCR; TCRdb lists only in-frame clones, some missing. The top ten clones hold 1.5% to 2% of a sample with fewer than 250,000 clones, around 80% of them seen once. Sequencing input: peripheral blood. These TCRs come from a woman older than 75 with acute or convalescent COVID-19.

V is TRBV11-3 and J is TRBJ2-5; 14 nucleotides align to TRBD2. Germline-derived CDR1 and CDR2 are SGHNT and YENEEA. V trimming: 5 bases; J trimming: 5 bases; junction bases outside the gene matches: 13. The CDR3 spans 18 residues. CDR3: CASSPGLAGGSGSETQYF. DNA of the CDR3: TGTGCCAGCAGCCCCGGACTAGCGGGGGGCTCAGGGAGCGAGACCCAGTACTTC.

This clone was picked up a small number of times. This chain connects TRBV28 to TRBJ2-7; TRBD2 matches at 8 bases. Germline V lookup: CDR1 MDHEN, CDR2 SYDVKM. The CDR3 extends over 15 amino acids. V shed 5 bases, J shed 6 bases, and the junction held 12 bases outside the gene matches. Here the CDR3 reads CASSKRGPGPGEQYF. CDR3 nucleotides: TGTGCCAGCAGTAAGCGGGGGCCCGGACCAGGCGAGCAGTACTTC.

Of note for this clone: Other DNA sequences in this specimen translate into the identical CDR3. V gene TRBV3-1 (or the pseudogene TRBV3-2) combines with J gene TRBJ1-5, with D possibly matching TRBD1 (6 bases). The CDR3 length is 14 residues. Germline V gene lookup returns CDR1 LGHDT and CDR2 YNNKEL (reference sequence). Trimming left V 1 base short and J 2 bases short, with 6 bases between. Here the CDR3 reads CASSQGTGNQPQHF. The CDR3 bases are TGTGCCAGCAGCCAAGGGACAGGCAATCAGCCCCAGCATTTT.

V usage is TRBV11-3 and J usage is TRBJ1-1; D is uncertain. V was pared by 6 bases and J by 3 bases, with 11 bases between. This CDR3 contains 13 residues. The V gene's germline CDR1 is SGHNT and CDR2 YENEEA. CDR3 loop: CASSRGDDTEAFF. CDR3 in DNA: TGTGCCAGCAGTCGGGGTGATGACACTGAAGCTTTCTTT.

The chain carries TRBV6-6 and TRBJ1-1; D remains ambiguous. The CDR3 totals 14 residues. Germline CDR1 is MNHNY and CDR2 is SVGAGI (reference sequence). V shed 0 bases and J shed 7 bases, with 12 bases lying between them. The CDR3 DNA follows: TGTGCCAGCAGTTACTCGATATACAGTCATGAAGCTTTCTTT. As protein: CASSYSIYSHEAFF.

This chain connects TRBV5-4 to TRBJ1-6; TRBD1 agrees at 8 bases. The germline V gene has CDR1 SGHNT and CDR2 YYREEE (reference sequence). V trimming: 4 bases; J trimming: 5 bases; junction bases outside the gene matches: 5. The CDR3 has 15 residues. CDR3: CASSGRDRNNSPLHF. As DNA, the CDR3 is TGTGCCAGCAGCGGGCGGGACAGGAATAATTCACCCCTCCACTTT.

This clone was seen more than once but under ten times. The J gene is TRBJ2-1, the V gene TRBV27, with 8 nucleotides matching TRBD1. The trim removed 8 bases at V and 7 bases at J, leaving 10 bases unmatched. Germline assignment: CDR1 MNHEY and CDR2 SMNVEV (reference sequence). The CDR3 length is 14 residues. The CDR3 DNA is TGTGCCAGCCAAACGGGACAGGCGAGGAATGAGCAGTTCTTC. This codes for CASQTGQARNEQFF.

The chain links TRBV24-1 to TRBJ1-4; D remains unclear. There are 16 residues in the CDR3. Germline V lookup: CDR1 KGHDR, CDR2 SFDVKD. The ends were cut back, 2 bases at V and 5 bases at J, with 14 bases in the middle. This CDR3 reads CATSDSRLLPNEKLFF. The CDR3 DNA is TGTGCCACCAGTGATTCCCGACTCCTTCCAAATGAAAAACTGTTTTTT.

The V call is TRBV4-2, the J call TRBJ2-5, with D perhaps matching TRBD1 (6 bases). This CDR3 region has 15 residues. Germline assignment: CDR1 LGHNA and CDR2 YNFKEQ. V was shortened by 4 bases and J by 5 bases, with 17 bases between the two germline ends. The CDR3 reads CASSPTAGVGETQYF. Here the CDR3 DNA reads TGTGCCAGCAGCCCCACCGCAGGGGTCGGGGAGACCCAGTACTTC.

V usage is TRBV28 and J usage is TRBJ1-2; 10 positions match TRBD1. The germline V gene encodes CDR1 MDHEN and CDR2 SYDVKM. CDR3 length equals 14 residues. V was clipped by 4 bases and J by 6 bases; unmatched bases: 5. For the CDR3, the DNA is TGTGCCAGCAGTTCCCGGACAGGGGGTGATGGCTACACCTTC. Translated: CASSSRTGGDGYTF.